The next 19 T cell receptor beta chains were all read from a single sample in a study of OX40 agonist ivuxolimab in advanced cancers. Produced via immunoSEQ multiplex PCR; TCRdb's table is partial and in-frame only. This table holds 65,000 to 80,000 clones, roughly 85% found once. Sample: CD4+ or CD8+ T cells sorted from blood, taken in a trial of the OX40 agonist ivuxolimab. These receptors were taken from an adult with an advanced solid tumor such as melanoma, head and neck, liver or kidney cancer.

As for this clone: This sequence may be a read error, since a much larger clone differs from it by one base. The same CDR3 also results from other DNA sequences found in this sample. The CDR3 bases are TGTGCCAGCAGCTACTTCGGACAGGCCTATGGCTACACTTTC. Protein: CASSYFGQAYGYTF. This chain joins TRBV7-9 and TRBJ1-2, with 7 bases that match TRBD1. Germline-derived CDR1 and CDR2 are SEHNR and FQNEAQ (reference sequence). This CDR3 has 14 amino acids.

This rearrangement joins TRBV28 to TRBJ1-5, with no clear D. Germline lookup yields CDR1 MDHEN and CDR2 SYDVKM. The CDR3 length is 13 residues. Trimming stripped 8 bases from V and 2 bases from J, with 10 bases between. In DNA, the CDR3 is TGTGCCAGCTCTTGGCGGGGCAATCAGCCCCAGCATTTT. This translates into CASSWRGNQPQHF. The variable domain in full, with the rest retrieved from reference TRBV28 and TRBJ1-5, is DVKVTQSSRYLVKRTGEKVFLECVQDMDHENMFWYRQDPGLGLRLIYFSYDVKMKEKGDIPEGYSVSREKKERFSLILESASTNQTSMYLCASSWRGNQPQHFGDGTRLSIL.

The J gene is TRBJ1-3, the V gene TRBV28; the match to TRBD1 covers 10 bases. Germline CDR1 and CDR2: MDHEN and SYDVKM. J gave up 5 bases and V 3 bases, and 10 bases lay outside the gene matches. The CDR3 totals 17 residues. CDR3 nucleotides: TGTGCCAGCAGTTTCCCCCGGGACAGGGGCAAGAGAAACACCATATATTTT. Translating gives CASSFPRDRGKRNTIYF.

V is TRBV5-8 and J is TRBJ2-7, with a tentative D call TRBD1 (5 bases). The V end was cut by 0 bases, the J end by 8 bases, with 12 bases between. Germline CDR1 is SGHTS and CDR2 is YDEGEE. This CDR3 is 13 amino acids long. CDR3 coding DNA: TGTGCCAGCAGCTTGGCAGGACAAGTCAAGCAGTACTTC. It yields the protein CASSLAGQVKQYF.

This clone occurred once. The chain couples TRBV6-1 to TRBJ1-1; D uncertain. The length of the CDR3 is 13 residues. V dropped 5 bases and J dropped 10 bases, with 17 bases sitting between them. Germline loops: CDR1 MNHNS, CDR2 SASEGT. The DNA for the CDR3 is TGTGCCAGCAGTTCACTTGGGCACGTAGGAGCTTTCTTT. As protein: CASSSLGHVGAFF.

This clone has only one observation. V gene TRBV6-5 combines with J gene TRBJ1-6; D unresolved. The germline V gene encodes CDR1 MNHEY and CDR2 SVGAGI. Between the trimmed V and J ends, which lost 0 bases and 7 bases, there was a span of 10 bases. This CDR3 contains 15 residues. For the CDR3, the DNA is TGTGCCAGCAGTTACTCGACCGGGTCAAATTCACCCCTCCACTTT. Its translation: CASSYSTGSNSPLHF.

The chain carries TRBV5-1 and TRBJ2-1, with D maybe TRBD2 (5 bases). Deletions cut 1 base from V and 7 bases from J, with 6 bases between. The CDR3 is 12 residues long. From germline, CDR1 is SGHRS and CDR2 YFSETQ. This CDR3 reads CASSLSGNEQFF. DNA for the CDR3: TGCGCCAGCAGCTTGTCGGGAAATGAGCAGTTCTTC.

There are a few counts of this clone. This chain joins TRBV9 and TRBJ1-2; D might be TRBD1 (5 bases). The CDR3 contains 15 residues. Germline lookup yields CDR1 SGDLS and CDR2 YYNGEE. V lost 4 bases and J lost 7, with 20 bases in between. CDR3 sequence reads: CASSSRTPPGGGYTF. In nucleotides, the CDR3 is TGTGCCAGCAGCTCGAGGACACCGCCAGGCGGTGGCTACACCTTC. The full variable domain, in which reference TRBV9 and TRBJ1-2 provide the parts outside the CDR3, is DSGVTQTPKHLITATGQRVTLRCSPRSGDLSVYWYQQSLDQGLQFLIQYYNGEERAKGNILERFSAQQFPDLHSELNLSSLELGDSALYFCASSSRTPPGGGYTFGSGTRLTVV.

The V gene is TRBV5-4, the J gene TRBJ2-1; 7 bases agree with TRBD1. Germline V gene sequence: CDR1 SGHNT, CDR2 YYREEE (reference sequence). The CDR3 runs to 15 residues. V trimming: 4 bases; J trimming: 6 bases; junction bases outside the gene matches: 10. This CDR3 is CASSPRQGSGNEQFF. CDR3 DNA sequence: TGTGCCAGCAGCCCTCGACAGGGTTCGGGCAATGAGCAGTTCTTC.

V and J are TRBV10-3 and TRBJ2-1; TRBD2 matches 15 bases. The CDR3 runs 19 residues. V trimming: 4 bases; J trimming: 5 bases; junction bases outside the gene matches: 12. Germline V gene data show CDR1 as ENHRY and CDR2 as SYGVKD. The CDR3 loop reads CAISAGLAGGRPNDNEQFF. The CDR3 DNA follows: TGTGCCATCAGTGCCGGACTAGCGGGGGGGAGACCTAATGACAATGAGCAGTTCTTC.

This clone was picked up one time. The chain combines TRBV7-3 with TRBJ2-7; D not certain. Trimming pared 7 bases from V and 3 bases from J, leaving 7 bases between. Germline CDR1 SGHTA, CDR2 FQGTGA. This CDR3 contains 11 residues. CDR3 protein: CASTASYEQYF. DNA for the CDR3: TGTGCCAGCACGGCGAGCTACGAGCAGTACTTC.

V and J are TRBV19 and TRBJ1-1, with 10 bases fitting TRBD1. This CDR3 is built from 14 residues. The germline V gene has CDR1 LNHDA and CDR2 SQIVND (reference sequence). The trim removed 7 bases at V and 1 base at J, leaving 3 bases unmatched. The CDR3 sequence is CASIRTGGNTEAFF. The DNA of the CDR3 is TGTGCCAGTATACGGACAGGGGGGAACACTGAAGCTTTCTTT.

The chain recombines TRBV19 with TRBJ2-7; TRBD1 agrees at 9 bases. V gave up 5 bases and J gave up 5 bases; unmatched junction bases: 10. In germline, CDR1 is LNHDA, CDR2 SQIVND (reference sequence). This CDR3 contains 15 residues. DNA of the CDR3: TGTGCCAGTAGTGCCCCGGGACAGGGTACCCACGAGCAGTACTTC. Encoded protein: CASSAPGQGTHEQYF.

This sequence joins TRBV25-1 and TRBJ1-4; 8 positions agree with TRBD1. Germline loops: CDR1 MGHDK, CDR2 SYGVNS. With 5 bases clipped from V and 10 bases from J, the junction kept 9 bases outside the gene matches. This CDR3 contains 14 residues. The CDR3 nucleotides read TGTGCCAGCAGTCAAAGGGGGACAGGTGGAAAACTGTTTTTT. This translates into CASSQRGTGGKLFF.

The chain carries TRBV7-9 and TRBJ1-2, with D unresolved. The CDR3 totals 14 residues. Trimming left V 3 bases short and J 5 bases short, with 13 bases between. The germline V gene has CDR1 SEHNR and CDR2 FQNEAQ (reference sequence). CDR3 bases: TGTGCCAGCAGCTTCCCGGGAGTTTCGTATGGCTACACCTTC. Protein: CASSFPGVSYGYTF.

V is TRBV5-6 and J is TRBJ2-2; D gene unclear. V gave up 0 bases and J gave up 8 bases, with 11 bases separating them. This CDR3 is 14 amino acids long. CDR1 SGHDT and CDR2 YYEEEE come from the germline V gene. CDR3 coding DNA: TGTGCCAGCAGCTTGGGCCCGCAAGCGGGGGAGCTGTTTTTT. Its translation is CASSLGPQAGELFF.

The CDR3 nucleotides are TGTGCCAGCACCCCCCCCGGGACAGGGGCAGTCGAGACCCAGTACTTC. It translates to CASTPPGTGAVETQYF. The chain employs TRBV7-8 and TRBJ2-5; 10 nucleotides match TRBD1. V lost 7 bases to trimming and J lost 5 bases; unmatched junction nucleotides: 13. CDR1 is SGHVS and CDR2 is FQNEAQ in the germline V gene. This CDR3 has 16 residues.

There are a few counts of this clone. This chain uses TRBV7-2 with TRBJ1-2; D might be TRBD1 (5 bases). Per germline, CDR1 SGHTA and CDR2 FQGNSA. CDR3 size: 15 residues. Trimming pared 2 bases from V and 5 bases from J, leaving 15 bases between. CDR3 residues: CASSLSSAGSYGYTF. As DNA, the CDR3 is TGTGCCAGCAGCTTAAGTAGTGCAGGGTCTTATGGCTACACCTTC.

The CDR3 protein is CASTPRRRVGEAFF. DNA of the CDR3: TGTGCCAGCACCCCGAGGAGGAGGGTCGGGGAAGCTTTCTTT. V gene TRBV28 combines with J gene TRBJ1-1; no definite D call. V gave up 7 bases and J gave up 8 bases, with 20 bases separating them. This CDR3 has 14 amino acids. Looked up from germline, CDR1 is MDHEN and CDR2 is SYDVKM.